These T cell receptor beta chains were read from a single sample in a study of cytotoxic CD8 clonotypes in ibrutinib-treated CLL. The repertoire was sequenced with immunoSEQ multiplex PCR; TCRdb's copy has only in-frame clones and lacks some. Of 65,000 to 95,000 clones listed, 70% to 90% are singletons. The source was PBMCs, collected before ibrutinib treatment. The receptors come from a human donor with chronic lymphocytic leukemia. Both conserved end residues are part of each CDR3. A D gene is named only where the DNA matches it firmly. For some rows the clone size is stated as once, few or many, or as a class when expanded; others skip it.

TRBV29-1	TRBJ2-1	.	.	TGCAGCGTTGGACGGACTCCCGGATACAATGAGCAGTTCTTC	CSVGRTPGYNEQFF
TRBV2	TRBJ2-2	.	.	TGTGCCAGCAGATCGGAGAACACCGGGGAGCTGTTTTTT	CASRSENTGELFF
TRBV18	TRBJ2-1	TRBD2	.	TGTGCCAGCTCACCCAACTATAGCGGGAGCCCGAATGAGCAGTTCTTC	CASSPNYSGSPNEQFF
TRBV19	TRBJ2-7	TRBD1	.	TGTGCCAGTAGTATTACAGGGGGCGAAATCCTAGAGCAGTACTTC	CASSITGGEILEQYF
TRBV6-7	TRBJ1-2	.	few	TGTGCCAGCAGTTACTCGATGCGTAGAGTTACCACAGACTCTAACTATGGCTACACCTTC	CASSYSMRRVTTDSNYGYTF
TRBV7-8	TRBJ1-3	.	.	TGTGCCAGCAGCTTACTTGGGGGGCCCGTAGTGAACACCATATATTTT	CASSLLGGPVVNTIYF
TRBV11-2	TRBJ2-1	TRBD2	.	TGTGCCAGCAGCTTAAGTAGCGGGAGGGCGATTCATGAGCAGTTCTTC	CASSLSSGRAIHEQFF
TRBV10-3	TRBJ1-1	.	.	TGTGCCATCAGGAGCACGACTGAAGCTTTCTTT	CAIRSTTEAFF
TRBV29-1	TRBJ2-3	TRBD2	few	TGCAGCGCCGCACCGACTAGCGGGAGAGAAGATACGCAGTATTTT	CSAAPTSGREDTQYF
TRBV10-1	TRBJ2-2	.	few	TGCGCCAGCAGTGAGATTAAGACCGGGGAGCTGTTTTTT	CASSEIKTGELFF
TRBV7-9	TRBJ1-3	.	.	TGTGCCAGCAGCCTAAGCGCGGGAAACACCATATATTTT	CASSLSAGNTIYF
TRBV4-2	TRBJ1-2	.	once	TGTGCCAGCAGCCAAGATCTGGAGGGTGAGAGCTACACCTTC	CASSQDLEGESYTF
TRBV18	TRBJ2-5	.	.	TGTGCCAGCTCAACGGGACGGCCAAAAGAGACCCAGTACTTC	CASSTGRPKETQYF
TRBV30	TRBJ1-4	.	.	TGTGCCTGGAGTACCTCTTGGAGGGCCGGGAATGAAAAACTGTTTTTT	CAWSTSWRAGNEKLFF
TRBV7-9	TRBJ2-5	.	.	TGTGCCAGCAGCTTAGCAGCATTAGAGACCCAGTACTTC	CASSLAALETQYF
TRBV5-4	TRBJ2-5	.	.	TGTGCCAGCAGCTCCGCTAGGACTTCAGAGACCCAGTACTTC	CASSSARTSETQYF
TRBV7-8	TRBJ2-5	TRBD2	.	TGTGCCAGCAGCTCCCGGGGGGAAGAGACCCAGTACTTC	CASSSRGEETQYF
TRBV29-1	TRBJ2-5	.	.	TGCAGCGTTGGTTCGAGGGGCCGAGAGACCCAGTACTTC	CSVGSRGRETQYF
TRBV9	TRBJ2-7	.	.	TGTGCCAGCAGTCCGTCGACAGGTTCCTACGAGCAGTACTTC	CASSPSTGSYEQYF
TRBV19	TRBJ2-7	TRBD2	.	TGTGCCAGTAGTATAGGGAGTAGCGGGAGTTACGAGCAGTACTTC	CASSIGSSGSYEQYF
TRBV6-6	TRBJ2-1	TRBD1	few	TGTGCCAGCAGTGGGACAGGGCTCTTAGGGGAGCAGTTCTTC	CASSGTGLLGEQFF
TRBV9	TRBJ2-5	.	.	TGTGCCAGCAGCGCGACGACAGGATCTCAGGCCCAGTACTTC	CASSATTGSQAQYF